Shown below are 10 T cell receptor beta chains from a single sample sequenced in a study of T-cell reconstitution after alpha-beta-depleted transplantation in children. Unique molecular identifiers were incorporated into the prepared TCRbeta library. From the PCR reads, TCRdb called clonotypes with MiXCR, one entry per CDR3 protein. Among approximately 1,000,000 distinct CDR3 sequences, about 26% were seen once, and the ten largest hold roughly 27%. Sequences were derived from PBMCs, mostly from graft donor cells, sampled 360 days after TCRalphabeta/CD19-depleted stem cell transplant. These receptors were collected from a boy under two years old who had a stem cell transplant for SCID, so the T cells may come from the graft donor.

This clonotype was picked up a small number of times. The rearrangement uses TRBV5-5 and TRBJ2-7; 8 bases fit TRBD1. The CDR3 loop spans 12 amino acids. Per germline, CDR1 SGHKS and CDR2 YYEKEE (reference sequence). With V trimmed by 7 bases and J by 3 bases, 3 bases remained unmatched. The CDR3 DNA follows: TGTGCCAGCCGACAGGGGAACTACGAGCAGTACTTC. Its translation: CASRQGNYEQYF.

This clonotype has more than one count but fewer than ten. V is TRBV11-2 and J is TRBJ2-5; 7 bases agree with TRBD1. Germline V gives CDR1 SGHAT, CDR2 FQNNGV. V gave up 6 bases and J gave up 5 bases; unmatched junction bases: 6. This CDR3 spans 13 amino acids. For the CDR3, the DNA is TGTGCCAGCAGGGTAGACAGGGTTGAGACCCAGTACTTC. Amino acids: CASRVDRVETQYF.

In this sample, this clonotype turned up a few times. This chain links TRBV3-1 with TRBJ2-1; 8 bases are a match to TRBD2. CDR3 length: 15 residues. The V and J ends lost 4 bases and 9 bases, in that order; junction bases with no gene match: 11. The germline gives CDR1 LGHDT, CDR2 YNNKEL (reference sequence). The CDR3 DNA is TGTGCCAGCAGCCTAGGGACTAGAGGATGGAGTGAGCAGTTCTTC. Translated, it gives CASSLGTRGWSEQFF.

This clonotype was seen a few times. The chain combines TRBV4-3 with TRBJ2-3, with D maybe TRBD2 (5 bases). The CDR3 has 17 amino acids. The V and J ends lost 0 bases and 0 bases respectively, with 13 bases between them. The V gene's germline CDR1 is LGHNA and CDR2 YSLEER. This CDR3 is CASSQDPIGDSTDTQYF. In DNA, the CDR3 is TGCGCCAGCAGCCAAGACCCCATCGGGGATAGCACAGATACGCAGTATTTT.

CDR3 in DNA: TGTGCCAGCAGTGAATGGGGGGCCGGGGAGCTGTTTTTT. Its protein is CASSEWGAGELFF. The V call is TRBV25-1, the J call TRBJ2-2; D is possibly TRBD2 (6 bases). Trimming removed 1 base at V and 6 bases at J, with 6 bases between. The CDR3 is made up of 13 amino acids. Germline V gives CDR1 MGHDK, CDR2 SYGVNS.

The chain joins TRBV20-1 to TRBJ1-5; 7 nucleotides match TRBD1. Germline V gene sequence: CDR1 DFQATT, CDR2 SNEGSKA (reference sequence). This CDR3 is built from 16 residues. The V and J ends lost 5 bases and 5 bases, in that order; junction bases with no gene match: 15. CDR3 coding DNA: TGCAGTGCTTTCGGTGGCGGGACAGAGAGAGATCAGCCCCAGCATTTT. Protein product: CSAFGGGTERDQPQHF.

CDR3 sequence (DNA): TGCAGCGTTGGAGTCGGATCCTATGGCTACACCTTC. Translating gives CSVGVGSYGYTF. The gene calls are TRBV29-1 and TRBJ1-2; the D is unclear. Trimming removed 4 bases at V and 4 bases at J, with 10 bases between. The CDR3 is 12 residues long. Germline V gene sequence: CDR1 SQVTM, CDR2 ANQGSEA.

This sequence joins TRBV5-1 and TRBJ2-2; D is possibly TRBD1 (5 bases). CDR1 and CDR2 (germline): SGHRS, YFSETQ. The CDR3 totals 12 residues. The V end was cut by 6 bases, the J end by 8 bases, with 11 bases between. The DNA of the CDR3 is TGCGCCAGCACCTACTCAGGGGGGGAGCTGTTTTTT. Its translation is CASTYSGGELFF.

This clonotype was observed at least ten times. V is TRBV12-3 or TRBV12-4 and J is TRBJ1-4; 7 bases match TRBD1. This CDR3 is built from 16 residues. The J segment lost 8 bases and the V segment lost 3 bases, leaving 12 bases of the junction unmatched. CDR3 bases: TGTGCCAGCAGTTTTGAGGAAGGAGGGGGCTACGAAAAACTGTTTTTT. Protein product: CASSFEEGGGYEKLFF.

The chain is built from TRBV7-7 and TRBJ2-1; 8 nucleotides line up with TRBD1. In germline, CDR1 is SSHAT, CDR2 FNYEAQ (reference sequence). V lost 6 bases, J lost 4 bases, and 8 bases stayed unmatched. CDR3 length: 15 residues. CDR3 DNA: TGTGCCAGCAGGCGACCGGGACAGGCTTACAATGAGCAGTTCTTC. Translated, it gives CASRRPGQAYNEQFF.